The 17 T cell receptor beta chains below come from one sample, sequenced in a study of T cells of healthy individuals listed by TCRdb under 2018. Libraries were constructed by 5' RACE. The sequencing machine was an Illumina MiSeq. TCRdb ran its own pipeline on the public reads, namely fastp trimming at Q25 and MiXCR clone calling, and kept in-frame beta chains. Identical CDR3 proteins give one entry, which carries the most common genes and DNA. For this sample the table gives 95,000 to 100,000 distinct CDR3 sequences, of which 17% were detected only once. The ten largest clones take up 6.2% of the sample. These receptors were obtained from a human donor in good health.

This clonotype was recorded many times. The CDR3 sequence is CASSTSGLAGLYEQYF. The CDR3 nucleotides read TGTGCCAGCAGTACCTCGGGACTAGCGGGCCTCTACGAGCAGTACTTC. J is TRBJ2-7 and V is TRBV28; 12 bases are shared with TRBD2. V shed 5 bases and J 3 bases; nucleotides not matched to a gene: 8. The CDR3 length is 16 residues. Germline values: CDR1 MDHEN, CDR2 SYDVKM.

This chain joins TRBV3-1 and TRBJ2-2, with 10 bases lining up with TRBD2. Germline CDR1 reads LGHDT; CDR2 reads YNNKEL (reference sequence). V lost 2 bases and J lost 13; bases outside the gene matches: 7. The CDR3 contains 14 residues. CDR3 region: CASSQRQLAGVLFF. CDR3 nucleotides: TGTGCCAGCAGCCAAAGGCAGCTAGCGGGAGTGCTGTTTTTT.

This clonotype was detected ten times or more. In DNA, the CDR3 is TGTGCCAGCAGCAGGGGGGGGATGGGTGCAACCTACAATGAGCAGTTCTTC. It yields the protein CASSRGGMGATYNEQFF. This chain connects TRBV7-3 to TRBJ2-1; D perhaps matches TRBD2 (7 bases). The CDR3 contains 17 residues. With 5 bases removed from V and 2 bases from J, the gap between germline ends came to 19 bases. CDR1 SGHTA and CDR2 FQGTGA come from the germline V gene.

This chain connects TRBV7-2 to TRBJ2-3; the D gene is possibly TRBD1 (6 bases). The CDR3 consists of 13 residues. V was trimmed by 4 bases and J by 4 bases, leaving 9 bases between them. Germline V lookup: CDR1 SGHTA, CDR2 FQGNSA. CDR3 in amino acids: CASSSQGSDTQYF. In DNA form, the CDR3 reads TGTGCCAGCAGCTCCCAGGGGTCAGATACGCAGTATTTT.

This clonotype came up many times. V is TRBV5-4 and J is TRBJ2-7; 11 bases agree with TRBD2. Germline V gives CDR1 SGHNT, CDR2 YYREEE (reference sequence). The CDR3 totals 14 residues. V was pared by 1 base and J by 5 bases, with 2 bases of the junction left unmatched. The CDR3 DNA is TGTGCCAGCAGCTTGAAACTAGCGGGAGACGAGCAGTACTTC. Translation gives CASSLKLAGDEQYF.

Many counts were recorded for this clonotype. V gene TRBV28 combines with J gene TRBJ1-2, with D possibly matching TRBD1 (5 bases). Germline V gives CDR1 MDHEN, CDR2 SYDVKM. This CDR3 region has 13 residues. The V and J ends lost 5 bases and 4 bases respectively, with 11 bases between them. In DNA form, the CDR3 reads TGTGCCAGCAGTCCGGGGACGGGCTATGGCTACACCTTC. Translating it yields CASSPGTGYGYTF.

This clonotype was detected a few times. The genes are TRBV28 and TRBJ1-1; a possible D gene is TRBD1 (6 bases). The CDR3 is 15 amino acids. V gave up 2 bases and J gave up 4 bases, with 14 bases separating them. CDR1 is MDHEN and CDR2 is SYDVKM in the germline V gene. CDR3 amino acids: CASSLTQGLGTEAFF. The DNA for the CDR3 is TGTGCCAGCAGTTTAACCCAGGGGTTAGGCACTGAAGCTTTCTTT.

This sequence joins TRBV3-1 and TRBJ1-5; no reliable D call. CDR3 length equals 13 residues. Per the germline V gene, CDR1 is LGHDT and CDR2 is YNNKEL (reference sequence). Trimming cost V 4 bases and J 4 bases, with 8 bases left between them. This CDR3 is CASSPQYNQPQHF. Here the CDR3 DNA reads TGTGCCAGCAGCCCCCAGTATAATCAGCCCCAGCATTTT.

Many counts were recorded for this clonotype. The chain recombines TRBV4-3 with TRBJ2-7, with a tentative D call TRBD1 (5 bases). The CDR3 is 14 residues long. The ends were cut back, 0 bases at V and 10 bases at J, with 16 bases in the middle. CDR1 and CDR2 (germline): LGHNA, YSLEER. CDR3 loop: CASSQDLRTDRQYF. The CDR3 nucleotides read TGCGCCAGCAGCCAAGACCTTAGGACCGACAGACAGTACTTC.

This chain connects TRBV20-1 to TRBJ1-6, with D perhaps TRBD1 (5 bases). V was trimmed by 6 bases and J by 7 bases, leaving 13 bases between them. From germline, CDR1 is DFQATT and CDR2 SNEGSKA (reference sequence). This CDR3 has 13 amino acids. CDR3 nucleotide sequence: TGCAGTGCACCGGACGGGGCAAATTCACCCCTCCACTTT. It encodes CSAPDGANSPLHF.

This clonotype was observed a single time. V and J are TRBV30 and TRBJ1-2; no clear D. V dropped 0 bases and J dropped 2 bases, with 7 bases sitting between them. Germline V gene data show CDR1 as GTSNPN and CDR2 as SVGIG (reference sequence). The CDR3 has 13 residues. Here the CDR3 reads CAWSVGQNYGYTF. DNA of the CDR3: TGTGCCTGGAGTGTAGGGCAGAACTATGGCTACACCTTC.

This clonotype came up many times. The V gene is TRBV6-6, the J gene TRBJ2-5; possibly TRBD2 for D (6 bases). Germline V gives CDR1 MNHNY, CDR2 SVGAGI (reference sequence). The germline V and J ends were trimmed by 2 bases and 1 base, with 11 bases remaining between them. The CDR3 is 15 amino acids. CDR3 loop: CASSYAAAGQETQYF. For the CDR3, the DNA is TGTGCCAGCAGTTACGCAGCAGCGGGCCAAGAGACCCAGTACTTC.

The chain employs TRBV7-2 and TRBJ2-1; 15 nucleotides line up with TRBD2. The V gene's germline CDR1 is SGHTA and CDR2 FQGNSA. The length of the CDR3 is 14 residues. With V trimmed by 5 bases and J by 8 bases, 1 base remained unmatched. Here the CDR3 reads CASSRTSGRDEQFF. CDR3 DNA: TGTGCCAGCAGCAGGACTAGCGGGAGGGATGAGCAGTTCTTC. Based on the CDR3 plus reference TRBV7-2 and TRBJ2-1, the full variable domain is GAGVSQSPSNKVTEKGKDVELRCDPISGHTALYWYRQSLGQGLEFLIYFQGNSAPDKSGLPSDRFSAERTGGSVSTLTIQRTQQEDSAVYLCASSRTSGRDEQFFGPGTRLTVL.

This clonotype was picked up many times. The rearrangement links TRBV4-3 to TRBJ2-5, with no clear D. The CDR3 runs 15 residues. The germline CDR1 and CDR2 sequences are LGHNA and YSLEER. V gave up 0 bases and J gave up 5 bases, with 13 bases separating them. The CDR3: CASSQDLGFEETQYF. DNA of the CDR3: TGCGCCAGCAGCCAAGACCTGGGTTTCGAGGAGACCCAGTACTTC.

The chain employs TRBV11-2 and TRBJ2-5; 9 positions agree with TRBD2. The CDR3 is 16 residues long. The V and J ends lost 4 bases and 5 bases, in that order; junction bases with no gene match: 11. CDR1 and CDR2 from the germline V gene are SGHAT and FQNNGV. CDR3 coding DNA: TGTGCCAGCAGCTCCACCGGGGCGGGGGGGCACGAGACCCAGTACTTC. This sequence encodes CASSSTGAGGHETQYF.

This clonotype was counted between two and nine times. V and J are TRBV11-3 and TRBJ2-3, with D possibly matching TRBD1 (6 bases). Germline CDR1 and CDR2: SGHNT and YENEEA. This CDR3 spans 17 amino acids. The V gene lost 4 bases and the J gene lost 2 bases, with 19 bases spanning the gap. The CDR3 DNA is TGTGCCAGCAGCTCAAACACTTGGGACAAATTCACAGATACGCAGTATTTT. This translates into CASSSNTWDKFTDTQYF.

This clonotype was counted ten times or more. As DNA, the CDR3 is TGTGCCAGCAGCCCCACCCAGGGAGGTGAGCAGTTCTTC. Amino acid sequence: CASSPTQGGEQFF. The chain couples TRBV3-1 to TRBJ2-1, with D possibly TRBD2 on 6 matching bases. CDR1 and CDR2 from the germline V gene are LGHDT and YNNKEL (reference sequence). V gave up 4 bases and J gave up 9 bases, with 13 bases separating them. The CDR3 is 13 residues long.